The entry that follows covers one T cell receptor (beta chain) sequence. No antigen is known for it. No much larger clone exists at a distance of one base, and base qualities are not known. This specimen belongs to a study of Ad26.COV2.S vaccination and SARS-CoV-2 variants (dated by TCRdb to about 2021). In the study overall: Vaccine-arm donors came from COV1001, a multicentre, randomized, double-blind, placebo-controlled phase I-IIa trial of Ad26.COV2.S in healthy adults. Ad26.COV2.S was administered intramuscularly at a dose of 5x10^10 or 1x10^11 viral particles, either as one shot or as two shots given 56 days apart. TCRbeta repertoire sequencing served as the tool for gauging how specific and how broad the SARS-CoV-2-reactive T cell receptors were following Ad26.COV2.S vaccination. A total of 32 samples were included in the TCR-sequenced set, comprising around 19 Ad26.COV2.S vaccine recipients, 5 placebo recipients and 8 SARS-CoV-2 convalescent individuals. Trial participants were randomized into five groups of five, in which low-dose or high-dose Ad26.COV2.S was given once or twice, or placebo was given on both occasions. Investigators remained blinded to trial group allocation during experiments and outcome assessment.

What the treatment or condition label conveys for this sample: roughly 18 received Ad26.COV2.S at low or high dose, single or two shots; a few received placebo; per-sample allocation not given. For vaccine and placebo recipients, the sequenced repertoires came from samples collected on day 63 after the first injection. Cohort 1b enrolled 20 to 30 adults aged 18-55 years at a single site in Boston, USA, between 29 July and 7 August 2020. Ad26.COV2.S was a replication-incompetent adenovirus type 26 vector expressing a prefusion-stabilized SARS-CoV-2 spike protein from the original Wuhan strain. Overall study results and their limits: It was noted by the authors that total T cell responses may have been underestimated by the TCR breadth and depth analyses. Compared with placebo recipients, Ad26.COV2.S recipients showed higher spike-specific TCR breadth (P = 0.0014). The study was not powered to compare responses between vaccine doses or regimens. After vaccination, spike-specific CD8+ and CD4+ T cell responses were reported to show substantial breadth. Vaccine and placebo recipients had comparable non-spike TCR breadth, which fits with the vaccine containing only spike.

The immunoSEQ Assay was the method used to sequence TCRbeta CDR3 regions. After extraction, genomic DNA underwent amplification by bias-controlled multiplex PCR, followed by high-throughput sequencing. The source study handled its data this way. To quantify the absolute abundance of each unique TCRbeta CDR3 region, sequences were collapsed and filtered. T cell fraction was estimated by normalization of TCRbeta template counts to usable DNA, with usable DNA being measured through amplification of reference genes present in all nucleated cells. Repertoire TCRs were annotated as SARS-CoV-2-specific when V gene, CDR3 amino acid sequence and J gene were exactly matched to a known reactive TCR set. The reference SARS-CoV-2 TCR set was obtained from MIRA and was filtered for enrichment in COVID-19-positive ImmuneCODE repertoires, whereby public or cross-reactive TCRs were removed. Based on the MIRA antigens, annotated TCRs were further analysed at the level of specific ORF or position within ORF. Depth was the summed frequency of annotated unique rearrangements, while breadth was defined as annotated unique rearrangements over total unique productive rearrangements. TCR breadth was compared between groups using two-sided Wilcoxon rank-sum tests. TCRdb limited this immuneACCESS table to in-frame rearrangements with V and J called. A share of clones is missing; checked studies link under half to unresolved V genes, and the rest is unexplained. The V and J calls and the clone size are those of that table, but D and trimming were determined from the DNA. The sample table records roughly 350,000 clones; roughly 87% of these occur just once. The ten most abundant clones make up more than 3% of the sample.

The germline V gene encodes CDR1 SEHNR and CDR2 FQNEAQ (reference sequence). V gives up 5 bases and J gives up 0 bases, and the segment between their germline ends measures 16 bases. The CDR3 has 16 amino acids, counting the end cysteine and phenylalanine. Just the 48-base CDR3 DNA is kept, in frame starting at base 1. The TCR was taken from a person aged 18 to 59 who received the Ad26.COV2.S COVID-19 vaccine or a placebo. Sequenced here: peripheral blood, sampled in a trial of Ad26.COV2.S vaccine versus placebo. The rearranged segments are TRBV7-9 and TRBJ1-1; the D segment cannot be called with confidence. The CDR3 protein: CASSPFEVQLNTEAFF. In nucleotides, the sequence is TGTGCCAGCAGCCCCTTTGAAGTGCAATTGAACACTGAAGCTTTCTTT.